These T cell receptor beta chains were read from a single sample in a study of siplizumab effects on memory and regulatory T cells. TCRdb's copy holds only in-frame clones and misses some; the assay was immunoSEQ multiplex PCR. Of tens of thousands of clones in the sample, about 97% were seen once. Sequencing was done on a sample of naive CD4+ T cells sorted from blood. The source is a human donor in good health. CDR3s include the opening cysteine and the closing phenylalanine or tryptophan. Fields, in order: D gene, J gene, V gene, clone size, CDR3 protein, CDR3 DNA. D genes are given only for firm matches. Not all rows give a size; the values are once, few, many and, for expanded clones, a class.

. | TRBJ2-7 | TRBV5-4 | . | CASSRQQGTLNHEQYF | TGTGCCAGCAGCAGACAGCAGGGGACCCTAAACCACGAGCAGTACTTC
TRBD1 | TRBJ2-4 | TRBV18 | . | CASSKGQGDIQYF | TGTGCCAGCTCAAAGGGACAGGGTGACATTCAGTACTTC
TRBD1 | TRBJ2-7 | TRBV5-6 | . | CASSSPRDRDHEQYF | TGTGCCAGCAGCTCTCCTCGGGACAGGGACCACGAGCAGTACTTC
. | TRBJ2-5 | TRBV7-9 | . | CASSSALLETQYF | TGTGCCAGCAGCTCCGCACTTCTGGAGACCCAGTACTTC
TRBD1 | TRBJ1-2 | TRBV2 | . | CASSDGDRDYYGYTF | TGTGCCAGCAGTGACGGGGACAGGGACTACTATGGCTACACCTTC
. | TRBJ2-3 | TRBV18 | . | CASSLIRTDTQYF | TGTGCCAGCTCCCTGATCCGCACAGATACGCAGTATTTT
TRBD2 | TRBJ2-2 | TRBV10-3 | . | CAISESGLAANTGELFF | TGTGCCATCAGTGAGTCGGGACTAGCGGCGAACACCGGGGAGCTGTTTTTT
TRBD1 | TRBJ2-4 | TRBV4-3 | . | CASSQDGQAGNIQYF | TGCGCCAGCAGCCAAGATGGACAGGCAGGAAACATTCAGTACTTC
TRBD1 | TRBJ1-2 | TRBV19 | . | CASADRNYGYTF | TGTGCCAGCGCGGACAGGAACTATGGCTACACCTTC
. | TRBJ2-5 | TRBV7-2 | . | CASSLSETQYF | TGTGCCAGCAGCTTATCGGAGACCCAGTACTTC
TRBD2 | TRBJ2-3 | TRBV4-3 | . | CASSTVVAGGQDTQYF | TGCGCCAGCAGCACGGTGGTGGCGGGGGGACAAGATACGCAGTATTTT
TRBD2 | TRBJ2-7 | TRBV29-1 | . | CSVDRLAGKGYEQYF | TGCAGCGTTGACAGACTAGCGGGAAAGGGGTACGAGCAGTACTTC
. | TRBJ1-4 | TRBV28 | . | CASRRGVGNEKLFF | TGTGCCAGCAGGCGGGGGGTGGGCAATGAAAAACTGTTTTTT
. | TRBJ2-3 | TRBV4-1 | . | CASSPRWTDTQYF | TGCGCCAGCAGCCCCCGTTGGACAGATACGCAGTATTTT
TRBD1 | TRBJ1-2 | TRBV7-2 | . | CASSLGTAAYGYTF | TGTGCCAGCAGCCTAGGGACAGCAGCTTATGGCTACACCTTC
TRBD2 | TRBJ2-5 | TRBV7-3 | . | CASSLGGRGGPQYF | TGTGCCAGCAGCTTAGGTGGGAGGGGTGGGCCCCAGTACTTC
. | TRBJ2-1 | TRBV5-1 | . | CASSSPTHNEQFF | TGCGCCAGCAGCTCCCCGACTCACAATGAGCAGTTCTTC
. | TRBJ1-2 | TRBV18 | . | CASSQAAGTTGYGYTF | TGTGCCAGCTCACAAGCTGCCGGGACCACCGGCTATGGCTACACCTTC
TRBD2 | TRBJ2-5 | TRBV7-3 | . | CASSPMAGEGQETQYF | TGTGCCAGCAGCCCCATGGCGGGAGAGGGGCAAGAGACCCAGTACTTC
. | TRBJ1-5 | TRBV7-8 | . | CASSLGTQGWGNQPQHF | TGTGCCAGCAGCTTAGGAACTCAGGGTTGGGGCAATCAGCCCCAGCATTTT
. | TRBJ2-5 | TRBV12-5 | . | CASGLLGPLNEQETQYF | TGTGCTAGTGGGCTCCTCGGACCGCTGAACGAGCAAGAGACCCAGTACTTC
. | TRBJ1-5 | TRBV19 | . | CASSIRAGGRNQPQHF | TGTGCCAGTAGTATTCGAGCGGGGGGCCGCAATCAGCCCCAGCATTTT
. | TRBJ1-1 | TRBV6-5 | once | CASSRDWNTEAFF | TGTGCCAGCAGTCGCGATTGGAACACTGAAGCTTTCTTT
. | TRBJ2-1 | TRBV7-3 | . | CASSLTTDNEQFF | TGTGCCAGCAGCCTTACGACAGACAATGAGCAGTTCTTC
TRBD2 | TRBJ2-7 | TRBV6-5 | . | CASSSLGGIYERQYF | TGTGCCAGCTCCTCCCTCGGGGGGATCTACGAGCGGCAGTACTTC
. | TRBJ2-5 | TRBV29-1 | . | CSVYGTYQETQYF | TGCAGCGTTTATGGAACGTACCAAGAGACCCAGTACTTC
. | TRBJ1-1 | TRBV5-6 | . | CASTTTGAPNTEAFF | TGTGCCAGCACCACAACGGGGGCGCCGAACACTGAAGCTTTCTTT
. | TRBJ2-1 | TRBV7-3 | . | CASSLDPSSYNEQFF | TGTGCCAGCAGCTTAGATCCGAGCTCCTACAATGAGCAGTTCTTC
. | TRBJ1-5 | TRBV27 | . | CASSGVGGNNQPQHF | TGTGCCAGCAGTGGGGTAGGGGGGAACAATCAGCCCCAGCATTTT
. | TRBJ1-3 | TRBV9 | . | CASSVATGSGNTIYF | TGTGCCAGCAGCGTAGCTACCGGCTCTGGAAACACCATATATTTT
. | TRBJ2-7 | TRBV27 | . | CASSYVAGSYEQYF | TGTGCCAGCAGTTACGTCGCCGGATCCTACGAGCAGTACTTC
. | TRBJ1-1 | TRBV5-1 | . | CASSTERENTEAFF | TGCGCCAGCAGCACAGAACGGGAAAACACTGAAGCTTTCTTT
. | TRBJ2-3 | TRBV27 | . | CASRGGYRFLTDTQYF | TGTGCCAGCAGAGGGGGATACAGGTTCCTTACAGATACGCAGTATTTT
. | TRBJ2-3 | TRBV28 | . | CASSINTDTQYF | TGTGCCAGCAGTATCAACACAGATACGCAGTATTTT
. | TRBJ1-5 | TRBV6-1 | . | CASSEGRLGSNQPQHF | TGTGCCAGCAGTGAAGGGCGACTTGGGAGCAATCAGCCCCAGCATTTT
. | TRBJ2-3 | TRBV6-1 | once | CASRRTAPDTQYF | TGTGCCAGCAGGCGAACGGCCCCAGATACGCAGTATTTT
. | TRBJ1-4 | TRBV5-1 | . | CASRRPGDGDEKLFF | TGCGCCAGCAGACGGCCGGGGGATGGAGATGAAAAACTGTTTTTT
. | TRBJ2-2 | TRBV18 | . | CASSPRQVGTGELFF | TGTGCCAGCTCACCACGGCAGGTGGGCACCGGGGAGCTGTTTTTT
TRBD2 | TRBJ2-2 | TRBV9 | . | CASSDRRLAGVGGELFF | TGTGCCAGCAGCGACCGCAGGCTAGCGGGAGTAGGCGGGGAGCTGTTTTTT
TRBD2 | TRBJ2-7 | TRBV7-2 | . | CASSLNRLAGGSEQYF | TGTGCCAGCAGCTTAAATAGGCTAGCGGGAGGGAGCGAGCAGTACTTC
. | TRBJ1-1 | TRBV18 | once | CASSPFGHGTEAFF | TGTGCCAGCTCACCTTTTGGGCATGGCACTGAAGCTTTCTTT
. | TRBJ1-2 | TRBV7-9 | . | CASSGRRRARDGYTF | TGTGCCAGCAGCGGGCGACGAAGGGCTCGCGATGGCTACACCTTC
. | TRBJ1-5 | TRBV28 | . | CASVAQSGNQPQHF | TGTGCCAGCGTAGCCCAATCCGGAAATCAGCCCCAGCATTTT
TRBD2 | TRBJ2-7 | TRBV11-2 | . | CASSLDMLAGRGVGQYF | TGTGCCAGCAGCTTAGATATGCTAGCGGGTAGGGGGGTCGGGCAGTACTTC
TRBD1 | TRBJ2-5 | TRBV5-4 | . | CASSTTGTGGKTQYF | TGTGCCAGCAGTACTACTGGGACAGGGGGGAAGACCCAGTACTTC
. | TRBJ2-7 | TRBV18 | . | CASSPQGSSYEQYF | TGTGCCAGCTCACCCCAGGGGTCCTCCTACGAGCAGTACTTC
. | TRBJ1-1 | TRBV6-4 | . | CASSDAGTPPIFF | TGTGCCAGCAGTGACGCCGGGACCCCCCCGATTTTCTTT